These 22 T cell receptor beta chains originate from one sample sequenced in a study of glioma-infiltrating T cells (dated by TCRdb to 2016 to 2017). Instrument on record: Illumina MiSeq. TCR alpha and beta CDR3 regions were amplified with the iRepertoire nested amplicon-rescue multiplex PCR (arm-PCR) platform from RNA. Starting from the raw public reads, TCRdb applied fastp trimming at Q25, assembled clones with MiXCR and retained in-frame beta chains. Duplicate CDR3 protein sequences are folded into a single record with the most common DNA and genes. For this sample there are more than 95,000 distinct CDR3 sequences; more than 20% appear just once. The ten largest account for about 15% of the sample. Sequencing used glioma tissue, nonneoplastic brain tissue, or PBMCs (not recorded which). The receptors come from a human donor with low-grade glioma or glioblastoma, undergoing nonglioma brain surgery, or in good health (not recorded which).

Turning to this clonotype: The junction and the germline gene differ at one end; a read error may be behind it. The chain couples TRBV20-1 to TRBJ1-5; no clear D gene. The CDR3 loop spans 14 amino acids. The germline V gene has CDR1 DFQATT and CDR2 SNEGSKA (reference sequence). CDR3 protein: CSASHKASSQPRHF. For the CDR3, the DNA is TGCAGTGCTTCCCACAAGGCCTCTAGTCAGCCCCGGCATTTT.

This clonotype has a count of ten or more. V gene TRBV29-1 combines with J gene TRBJ2-6; tentatively, D is TRBD1 (5 bases). This CDR3 is built from 15 residues. V lost 4 bases and J lost 1, with 11 bases in between. Germline CDR1 is SQVTM and CDR2 is ANQGSEA. The CDR3 DNA is TGCAGCGTTGGGGGCGCAACTTCTGGGGCCAACGTCCTGACTTTC. Amino acid sequence: CSVGGATSGANVLTF.

This clonotype was counted many times. The chain has TRBV7-9 and TRBJ2-1, with no clear D. Germline assignment: CDR1 SEHNR and CDR2 FQNEAQ (reference sequence). There are 15 residues in the CDR3. The germline V and J ends were trimmed by 5 bases and 0 bases, with 11 bases remaining between them. The chain's CDR3 is CASSPVASSYNEQFF. CDR3 nucleotides: TGTGCCAGCAGCCCGGTCGCCTCCTCCTACAATGAGCAGTTCTTC.

This clonotype came up many times. The chain employs TRBV12-3 or TRBV12-4 and TRBJ1-1; TRBD1 matches 9 bases. The length of the CDR3 is 14 residues. V lost 6 bases to trimming and J lost 7 bases; unmatched junction nucleotides: 9. Here the CDR3 reads CASRPRQGVGEAFF. CDR3 coding DNA: TGTGCCAGCAGGCCCCGACAGGGGGTTGGTGAAGCTTTCTTT.

Concerning this clonotype: The junction and the germline gene differ at one end; a read error may be behind it. The V and J genes are TRBV12-3 or TRBV12-4 and TRBJ2-1; D possibly corresponds to TRBD1 (7 bases). The CDR3 totals 17 residues. The CDR3 DNA is TGTGCCAGCAGCCCCAGGACAGGAGGGAGCTCCTACAATAAGCAGTTCTTC. Translating gives CASSPRTGGSSYNKQFF.

This clonotype was observed many times. The chain carries TRBV4-2 and TRBJ2-7; D perhaps matches TRBD1 (6 bases). Looked up from germline, CDR1 is LGHNA and CDR2 is YNFKEQ. CDR3 length: 15 residues. Trimming pared 4 bases from V and 6 bases from J, leaving 19 bases between. Here the CDR3 reads CASSPSGAGEAEQYF. The CDR3 DNA follows: TGTGCCAGCAGCCCGTCAGGGGCAGGGGAAGCCGAGCAGTACTTC.

This clonotype was seen ten or more times. The chain combines TRBV27 with TRBJ2-3; D is unclear. The CDR3 length is 18 residues. Trimming took 6 bases from V and 0 from J, leaving 22 bases between them. CDR1 is MNHEY and CDR2 is SMNVEV in the germline V gene (reference sequence). DNA of the CDR3: TGTGCCAGCAGCCGCCGAGGAGTGAGAGCTGAGAGCACAGATACGCAGTATTTT. It specifies CASSRRGVRAESTDTQYF.

On this clonotype: Just one base apart from a much larger clone, this may be a read error. This rearrangement joins TRBV19 to TRBJ2-7, with D possibly matching TRBD1 (6 bases). Between the trimmed V and J ends, which lost 4 bases and 4 bases, there was a span of 17 bases. CDR3 length: 15 residues. CDR1 is LNHDA and CDR2 is SQIVND in the germline V gene (reference sequence). This chain's CDR3 is CASSNPTGQSYEQYF. The CDR3 bases are TGTGCCAGTAGTAATCCAACTGGACAGTCTTACGAGCAGTACTTC.

Turning to this clonotype: A read error may explain this, as a much larger clone is one base away. The rearrangement joins TRBV7-9 to TRBJ2-1; possibly TRBD1 for D (6 bases). The germline CDR1 and CDR2 sequences are SEHNR and FQNEAQ (reference sequence). This CDR3 has 14 residues. The DNA for the CDR3 is TGTGCCAGCAGCAAACGGACAGAGTACAATGGGCAGTTCTTC. Its protein is CASSKRTEYNGQFF.

The table lists this clonotype with many counts. This sequence joins TRBV18 and TRBJ2-3; 13 bases line up with TRBD2. V shed 5 bases and J 4 bases; nucleotides not matched to a gene: 0. Germline V lookup: CDR1 KGHSH, CDR2 LQKENI. The CDR3 contains 14 residues. The CDR3 sequence is CASSGLAGADTQYF. The CDR3 region has the DNA TGTGCCAGCTCAGGACTAGCGGGAGCAGATACGCAGTATTTT.

This clonotype has ten or more counts. CDR3 loop: CASSQDGAGGFEKLFF. The CDR3 DNA is TGCGCCAGCAGCCAAGATGGGGCAGGAGGCTTTGAAAAACTGTTTTTT. This sequence joins TRBV4-1 and TRBJ1-4; the D gene is possibly TRBD1 (5 bases). The germline V gene encodes CDR1 MGHRA and CDR2 YSYEKL. V was clipped by 0 bases and J by 7 bases, with 15 bases between them. The CDR3 runs 16 residues.

A remark on this clonotype: With a much larger clone just one base away, this may be a read error. The rearrangement joins TRBV20-1 to TRBJ2-7; possibly TRBD2 for D (6 bases). The germline V gene has CDR1 DFQATT and CDR2 SNEGSKA (reference sequence). V lost 4 bases, J lost 4 bases, and 17 bases lay in between. CDR3 length: 14 residues. CDR3 protein: CSAIDSTGGYEQYF. Written as DNA, the CDR3 is TGCAGTGCTATAGACTCGACCGGGGGTTACGAGCAGTACTTC.

About this clonotype itself: One junction end does not reproduce the germline sequence, and a read error may be involved. The V and J genes are TRBV11-1 and TRBJ2-2; D is uncertain. CDR1 and CDR2 (germline): SGHAT, FQDESV (reference sequence). The CDR3 is 16 amino acids. The CDR3 DNA sequence: TGTGCCAGCGGCTTGGGTTGGGCGACGAACACCGGGGAGCTGTTTTTT. Amino acids: CASGLGWATNTGELFF.

This clonotype was observed a few times. The chain has TRBV4-1 and TRBJ1-5; 7 bases are a match to TRBD1. Looked up from germline, CDR1 is MGHRA and CDR2 is YSYEKL. V lost 3 bases to trimming and J lost 3 bases; unmatched junction nucleotides: 5. This CDR3 contains 15 residues. CDR3 bases: TGCGCCAGCAGCCAGGCGACAGGGTCCAATCAGCCCCAGCATTTT. Its translation: CASSQATGSNQPQHF.

Points on this clonotype: Its ends do not fully match the called genes, so a read error is possible. V usage is TRBV20-1 and J usage is TRBJ1-3; D unresolved. CDR1 is DFQATT, CDR2 SNEGSKA, per germline (reference sequence). This CDR3 is 15 amino acids long. Written as DNA, the CDR3 is TGCAGTACTAGAGATCCTCTGTACTCTGGAAACACTATATATTTT. Translation gives CSTRDPLYSGNTIYF.

This clonotype has a count of ten or more. J is TRBJ1-1 and V is TRBV6-1, with D perhaps matching TRBD1 (6 bases). CDR1 and CDR2 from the germline V gene are MNHNS and SASEGT. The CDR3 sequence is 14 residues long. V shed 6 bases and J shed 5 bases, with 16 bases lying between them. The CDR3 loop reads CASRRVRGGTEAFF. In DNA, the CDR3 is TGTGCCAGCAGGAGAGTCAGGGGAGGGACTGAAGCTTTCTTT.

Worth noting for this clonotype: A much larger clone lies one base from this, so it may be a read error. The chain uses TRBV7-2 and TRBJ2-7, with a weak D call TRBD1 (6 bases). Germline loops: CDR1 SGHTA, CDR2 FQGNSA. The CDR3 is 17 residues long. Trimming took off 1 base at V and 2 bases at J, with 18 bases between the two ends. The CDR3, as DNA: TGTGCCAGCAGCTTAGTGACAGGTCGACGGGATACCTACGAGCAGTACTTC. Protein product: CASSLVTGRRDTYEQYF.

This clonotype was observed at least ten times. This chain connects TRBV28 to TRBJ2-3; D call uncertain. The CDR3 contains 15 residues. V was cut by 5 bases and J by 7 bases, with 19 bases left in between. Germline V CDR1 and CDR2: MDHEN, SYDVKM. The CDR3 reads CASSPGLEIIYTQYF. CDR3 coding DNA: TGTGCCAGCAGTCCGGGCCTTGAAATCATTTATACGCAGTATTTT.

This clonotype occurred many times. This chain joins TRBV12-3 or TRBV12-4 and TRBJ2-7; the D gene is possibly TRBD1 (6 bases). With 3 bases removed from V and 1 base from J, the gap between germline ends came to 13 bases. CDR3 length: 15 amino acids. The CDR3 coding sequence is TGTGCCAGCAGTTTTGGGCCAGGGGAATCCTACGAGCAGTACTTC. Amino acids: CASSFGPGESYEQYF.

This clonotype came up a few times. The V gene is TRBV11-1, the J gene TRBJ1-2; the D gene is possibly TRBD1 (5 bases). CDR1 is SGHAT and CDR2 is FQDESV in the germline V gene (reference sequence). V dropped 2 bases and J dropped 6 bases, with 16 bases sitting between them. The CDR3 length is 15 residues. CDR3 sequence reads: CASSLNVGTKDGYTF. The CDR3 bases are TGTGCCAGCAGCTTAAATGTGGGGACGAAAGATGGCTACACCTTC.

This clonotype has a count of ten or more. The CDR3 sequence is CASSYYGEGEQYF. CDR3 sequence (DNA): TGTGCCAGCAGTTACTATGGTGAGGGCGAGCAGTACTTC. V gene TRBV6-6 combines with J gene TRBJ2-7, with D possibly being TRBD2 (5 bases). The CDR3 runs 13 residues. CDR1 is MNHNY, CDR2 SVGAGI, per germline (reference sequence). V shed 1 base and J shed 6 bases, with 10 bases lying between them.

For this clonotype: This clone may be a read error of a much larger clone one base away. The chain is built from TRBV12-3 or TRBV12-4 and TRBJ1-6; D is unresolved. The CDR3 is 15 amino acids. This CDR3 is CASSSLHDSNSPLNF. In DNA, the CDR3 is TGTGCCAGCAGTTCCCTGCACGACTCTAATTCACCCCTCAACTTT.